These 2 T cell receptor beta chains share one sample of origin, sequenced in a study of T-cell memory formation after mild COVID-19. TCRdb analysed the 5' RACE reads with MiXCR anew, one entry per CDR3 protein. The sample lists about 350,000 distinct CDR3 sequences; about an eighth were seen once. Sequenced input: PBMCs or a T cell subset sorted from them (not recorded which). These receptors originate from a man in his late teens or twenties who had mild COVID-19 (a few samples of this study predate the infection). Cell type and time point are not known.

The sample holds a few counts of this clonotype. The chain carries TRBV5-1 and TRBJ1-2, with unresolved D. Per the germline V gene, CDR1 is SGHRS and CDR2 is YFSETQ. V was clipped by 7 bases and J by 3 bases, with 10 bases between them. The CDR3 length is 12 residues. In DNA, the CDR3 is TGCGCCAGCGGTGACGGACACTATGGCTACACCTTC. Amino acids: CASGDGHYGYTF.

This clonotype came up a few times. The chain joins TRBV12-3 or TRBV12-4 to TRBJ2-6; unclear D gene. V was trimmed by 9 bases and J by 0 bases, leaving 12 bases between them. CDR3 size: 15 residues. The CDR3 bases are TGTGCCAGTCGAAAGAGGAGCTCTGGGGCCAACGTCCTGACTTTC. This codes for CASRKRSSGANVLTF.